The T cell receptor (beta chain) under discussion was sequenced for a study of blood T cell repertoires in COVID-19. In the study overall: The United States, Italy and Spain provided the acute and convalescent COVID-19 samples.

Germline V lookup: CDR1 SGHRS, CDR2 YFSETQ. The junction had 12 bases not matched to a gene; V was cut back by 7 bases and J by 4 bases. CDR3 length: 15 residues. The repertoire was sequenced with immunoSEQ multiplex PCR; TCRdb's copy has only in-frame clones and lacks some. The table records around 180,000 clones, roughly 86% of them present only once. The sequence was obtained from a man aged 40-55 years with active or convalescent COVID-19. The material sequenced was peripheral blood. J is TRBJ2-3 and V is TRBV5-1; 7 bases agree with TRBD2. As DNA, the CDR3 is TGCGCCAGCGGGGGGGTGAATAGGGCCTCAGATACGCAGTATTTT. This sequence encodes CASGGVNRASDTQYF.